This T cell receptor (beta chain) was documented in a study of regulatory T cells in long-lasting Graves disease. Study summary: Patients newly diagnosed with Graves' had been on antithyroid drugs for under 3 months.

Stated time point: newly diagnosed GD, antithyroid drugs for less than 3 months. The authors made the TCR library using RNA they extracted from PBMCs. Relying on iRepertoire HTBI primers and Arm-PCR of CDR3 regions, the team built TCR beta libraries. TCRdb re-derived calls from the multiplex PCR reads in MiXCR, one entry per CDR3 protein. The table records roughly 560,000 distinct CDR3 sequences, 15% to 20% of them present only once. This sample was also put to use in a study of T cells in Graves' hyperthyroidism and ophthalmopathy. From that second work: With a duration under 2 months, the hyperthyroidism was newly diagnosed in patients aged 18 to 65. Patients were excluded because of uncontrolled infection, other autoimmune disease, pregnancy or lactation.

This material consisted of peripheral blood mononuclear cells (PBMCs), taken at new diagnosis, from a patient treated with antithyroid drugs. This clonotype originated in a woman aged 40-60 years with Graves disease.

In DNA form, the CDR3 reads TGTGCCACTTCTCGGTCTAGCAATCAGCCCCAGCATTTT. Protein sequence: CATSRSSNQPQHF. The gene calls are TRBV6-1 and TRBJ1-5; D call uncertain. The CDR3 has 13 residues. V lost 10 bases and J 0 bases, leaving 10 bases between the germline ends. Germline values: CDR1 MNHNS, CDR2 SASEGT.